A single sample is the source of the 30 T cell receptor beta chains below, sequenced in a study of blood T cell repertoires in COVID-19. Measured with immunoSEQ multiplex PCR; TCRdb has only the in-frame clones, and not every one. The table lists about 130,000 clones, over 75% of them singletons. Sequencing input: peripheral blood. These receptors originate from a man between 35 and 55 years old with active or convalescent COVID-19.

This chain uses TRBV3-1 (or the pseudogene TRBV3-2) with TRBJ1-5; possible D gene TRBD1, 6 bases. V lost 3 bases, J lost 7 bases, and 13 bases lay in between. CDR3 length: 14 residues. CDR1 and CDR2 (germline): LGHDT, YNNKEL (reference sequence). Written as DNA, the CDR3 is TGTGCCAGCAGCCACCAGACAGGTAGGCAGCCCCAGCATTTT. Its protein is CASSHQTGRQPQHF.

This sequence joins TRBV19 and TRBJ2-4, with 7 bases fitting TRBD1. There are 20 residues in the CDR3. The V gene's germline CDR1 is LNHDA and CDR2 SQIVND (reference sequence). The V segment lost 3 bases and the J segment 3 bases; nucleotides outside the gene matches: 20. In DNA, the CDR3 is TGTGCCAGTAGTATGGAGGCCCTTAGGGGGCGCTTAGTTGGCAAAAACATTCAGTACTTC. It codes for CASSMEALRGRLVGKNIQYF.

This chain connects TRBV6-1 to TRBJ1-6; TRBD1 aligns across 7 bases. Unmatched junction bases numbered 4, after V lost 0 bases and J lost 8 bases. Germline V CDR1 and CDR2: MNHNS, SASEGT. The CDR3 consists of 15 residues. The CDR3 loop is CASSEARQGDSPLHF. Written as DNA, the CDR3 is TGTGCCAGCAGTGAAGCTCGACAGGGTGATTCACCCCTCCACTTT.

This clone was found a few times. V is TRBV7-9 and J is TRBJ1-1, with D possibly TRBD1 on 5 matching bases. Deletions cut 4 bases from V and 6 bases from J, with 12 bases between. The CDR3 covers 13 residues. Germline CDR1 reads SEHNR; CDR2 reads FQNEAQ (reference sequence). As DNA, the CDR3 is TGTGCCAGCAGCTCCCGAGAACAGGCTGAAGCTTTCTTT. This sequence encodes CASSSREQAEAFF.

This chain joins TRBV18 and TRBJ1-5; possibly TRBD1 for D (6 bases). Deletions cut 5 bases from V and 1 base from J, with 21 bases between. Germline CDR1 KGHSH, CDR2 LQKENI. The CDR3 totals 18 residues. The CDR3 nucleotides read TGTGCCAGCTCAAAAGGGGCCGGTTTGGGGGCGAGCAATCAGCCCCAGCATTTT. Encoded protein: CASSKGAGLGASNQPQHF. Looking up the rest from reference TRBV18 and TRBJ1-5 gives the full variable domain: NAGVMQNPRHLVRRRGQEARLRCSPMKGHSHVYWYRQLPEEGLKFMVYLQKENIIDESGMPKERFSAEFPKEGPSILRIQQVVRGDSAAYFCASSKGAGLGASNQPQHFGDGTRLSIL.

This sequence joins TRBV6-2 or TRBV6-3 and TRBJ1-5, with D perhaps TRBD1 (6 bases). Germline CDR1 and CDR2: MNHEY and SVGEGT. The CDR3 sequence is 19 residues long. The V end was cut by 2 bases, the J end by 6 bases, with 26 bases between. The CDR3 bases are TGTGCCAGCAGTTACGCCCGACAGGCAAAACGGACTTTAGCTCAGCCCCAGCATTTT. Amino acid sequence: CASSYARQAKRTLAQPQHF.

The chain has TRBV27 and TRBJ2-7, with TRBD2 matching over 10 bases. V was pared by 5 bases and J by 3 bases, with 7 bases of the junction left unmatched. The CDR3 is made up of 15 amino acids. The V gene's germline CDR1 is MNHEY and CDR2 SMNVEV (reference sequence). DNA of the CDR3: TGTGCCAGCAGTCTCACTTCTAGCGGGGGCTACGAGCAGTACTTC. This gives the protein CASSLTSSGGYEQYF.

The chain carries TRBV6-5 and TRBJ1-1; TRBD1 matches 11 bases. Losses at the gene ends were 7 bases for V and 4 bases for J; bases not matched to a gene: 8. From germline, CDR1 is MNHEY and CDR2 SVGAGI. This CDR3 contains 15 residues. CDR3 region: CASTRTGGGGTEAFF. The CDR3 DNA follows: TGTGCCAGCACCAGGACAGGGGGCGGTGGCACTGAAGCTTTCTTT.

V is TRBV18 and J is TRBJ1-4; D is possibly TRBD1 (6 bases). CDR3 size: 13 residues. Germline loops: CDR1 KGHSH, CDR2 LQKENI. V lost 10 bases and J lost 8, with 17 bases in between. This chain's CDR3 is CATSWGRLEKLFF. CDR3 nucleotide sequence: TGTGCCACCTCGTGGGGGCGCCTCGAAAAACTGTTTTTT.

This clone was detected a few times. The chain carries TRBV6-2 or TRBV6-3 and TRBJ1-6, with 9 bases matching TRBD1. Germline CDR1 reads MNHEY; CDR2 reads SVGEGT. This CDR3 has 14 residues. V lost 1 base, J lost 15 bases, and 7 bases stayed unmatched. The CDR3 sequence is CASSYFDRGGNLHF. DNA of the CDR3: TGTGCCAGCAGTTACTTTGACAGGGGGGGGAACCTCCACTTT.

The chain links TRBV5-1 to TRBJ2-4; D may be TRBD1 (6 bases). Germline V CDR1 and CDR2: SGHRS, YFSETQ. Trimming cost V 4 bases and J 0 bases, with 14 bases left between them. The CDR3 has 16 amino acids. Written as DNA, the CDR3 is TGCGCCAGCAGCACCGGACAGAATTTAGCCAAAAACATTCAGTACTTC. It codes for CASSTGQNLAKNIQYF.

The V call is TRBV7-2, the J call TRBJ2-1; weak D call: TRBD2 (6 bases). CDR1 SGHTA and CDR2 FQGNSA come from the germline V gene. There are 18 residues in the CDR3. Trimming left V 5 bases short and J 0 bases short, with 20 bases between. CDR3 in amino acids: CASSRGRGPGSSYNEQFF. Here the CDR3 DNA reads TGTGCCAGCAGCCGCGGGCGGGGCCCGGGAAGCTCCTACAATGAGCAGTTCTTC.

This clone is classed as medium-sized. The sample carries other DNA sequences with the same CDR3. The rearrangement uses TRBV7-2 and TRBJ2-7; D might be TRBD2 (5 bases). V was shortened by 5 bases and J by 0 bases, with 11 bases between the two germline ends. The CDR3 is made up of 14 amino acids. CDR1 is SGHTA, CDR2 FQGNSA, per germline. CDR3 sequence: CASSTRTGSYEQYF. CDR3 in DNA: TGTGCCAGCAGCACCCGGACTGGCTCCTACGAGCAGTACTTC.

J is TRBJ2-3 and V is TRBV7-2, with D perhaps matching TRBD2 (6 bases). Trimming pared 3 bases from V and 6 bases from J, leaving 16 bases between. Germline V gene lookup returns CDR1 SGHTA and CDR2 FQGNSA. CDR3 length: 15 residues. CDR3 loop: CASSFQGSGTDTQYF. CDR3 in DNA: TGTGCCAGCAGCTTCCAGGGTAGCGGAACCGATACGCAGTATTTT.

This chain connects TRBV19 to TRBJ2-3, with TRBD1 matching over 8 bases. The CDR3 covers 15 residues. Germline-derived CDR1 and CDR2 are LNHDA and SQIVND (reference sequence). The V and J ends lost 5 bases and 3 bases, in that order; junction bases with no gene match: 7. The CDR3 spells CASSADRGWTDTQYF. CDR3 in DNA: TGTGCCAGTAGTGCCGACAGGGGTTGGACAGATACGCAGTATTTT.

The chain links TRBV6-5 to TRBJ2-7; 7 positions agree with TRBD1. The CDR3 contains 13 residues. CDR1 MNHEY and CDR2 SVGAGI come from the germline V gene. The ends lost 10 bases at V and 4 bases at J; junction bases unmatched: 10. The CDR3 bases are TGTGCCACCAAGACAGGGATGAAATACGAGCAGTACTTC. It codes for CATKTGMKYEQYF.

The chain joins TRBV5-6 to TRBJ2-7; 9 nucleotides agree with TRBD2. Germline V CDR1 and CDR2: SGHDT, YYEEEE. The CDR3 spans 16 residues. V shed 3 bases and J 2 bases; nucleotides not matched to a gene: 9. The CDR3 coding sequence is TGTGCCAGCAGCTCCCTTGGGGTAGCGGGGGCCTACGAGCAGTACTTC. Protein product: CASSSLGVAGAYEQYF.

V usage is TRBV18 and J usage is TRBJ1-5; weak D call: TRBD1 (5 bases). Trimming pared 3 bases from V and 4 bases from J, leaving 16 bases between. The CDR3 totals 16 residues. In germline, CDR1 is KGHSH, CDR2 LQKENI. CDR3 bases: TGTGCCAGCTCACCGGTAGCTGGACAAATAAATCAGCCCCAGCATTTT. This translates into CASSPVAGQINQPQHF.

J is TRBJ1-5 and V is TRBV5-1; D perhaps matches TRBD1 (6 bases). Trimming stripped 1 base from V and 2 bases from J, with 10 bases between. There are 15 residues in the CDR3. Germline V CDR1 and CDR2: SGHRS, YFSETQ. In nucleotides, the CDR3 is TGCGCCAGCAGCTTGAGTTCAGGGGGCAATCAGCCCCAGCATTTT. Translated, it gives CASSLSSGGNQPQHF.

The chain recombines TRBV6-1 with TRBJ1-6; D is undetermined. The CDR3 loop spans 16 amino acids. Per the germline V gene, CDR1 is MNHNS and CDR2 is SASEGT. Trimming removed 4 bases from V and 0 bases from J, with 10 bases in between. The CDR3 is CASSGAASSYNSPLHF. The CDR3 DNA reads TGTGCCAGCAGTGGGGCAGCCAGCTCCTATAATTCACCCCTCCACTTT.

The chain couples TRBV5-1 to TRBJ2-3; no definite D call. The CDR3 runs to 14 residues. CDR1 is SGHRS, CDR2 YFSETQ, per germline. Trimming shortened V by 1 base and J by 4 bases, and 10 bases separated the two germline ends. This chain's CDR3 is CASSLTFLADTQYF. The CDR3 nucleotides are TGCGCCAGCAGCTTGACTTTCCTGGCAGATACGCAGTATTTT.

V gene TRBV7-2 combines with J gene TRBJ2-5; 7 nucleotides line up with TRBD2. There are 14 residues in the CDR3. Looked up from germline, CDR1 is SGHTA and CDR2 is FQGNSA. With V trimmed by 1 base and J by 5 bases, 4 bases remained unmatched. As DNA, the CDR3 is TGTGCCAGCAGCTTAGACGCGGGGGAGGAGACCCAGTACTTC. This translates into CASSLDAGEETQYF.

The chain has TRBV5-4 and TRBJ1-2; D gene unclear. This CDR3 spans 14 amino acids. The germline CDR1 and CDR2 sequences are SGHNT and YYREEE (reference sequence). V dropped 0 bases and J dropped 4 bases, with 10 bases sitting between them. The CDR3 region is CASSLASGAYGYTF. CDR3 coding DNA: TGTGCCAGCAGCTTGGCTTCGGGAGCCTATGGCTACACCTTC.

This clone was observed a few times. The gene calls are TRBV7-2 and TRBJ2-5; no clear D. V lost 1 base and J 1 base, leaving 10 bases between the germline ends. CDR1 is SGHTA and CDR2 is FQGNSA in the germline V gene. CDR3 length equals 15 residues. The CDR3 loop is CASSLGSPLQETQYF. The CDR3 DNA follows: TGTGCCAGCAGCTTAGGTTCTCCCCTCCAAGAGACCCAGTACTTC.

The rearrangement joins TRBV14 to TRBJ2-1; 12 bases agree with TRBD2. The CDR3 is 16 residues long. Germline loops: CDR1 SGHDN, CDR2 FVKESK. The trim removed 0 bases at V and 12 bases at J, leaving 9 bases unmatched. CDR3 DNA: TGTGCCAGCAGCCAAGACTTGACTAGCGGGGGAGCGAGGCAGTTCTTC. This translates into CASSQDLTSGGARQFF.

The chain links TRBV6-5 to TRBJ1-5; 7 bases map to TRBD1. Germline values: CDR1 MNHEY, CDR2 SVGAGI. This CDR3 has 15 amino acids. The ends lost 7 bases at V and 2 bases at J; junction bases unmatched: 8. The CDR3, as DNA: TGTGCCAGCACAACAGGGGCTCCGGGCAATCAGCCCCAGCATTTT. Translating gives CASTTGAPGNQPQHF.

The chain has TRBV10-3 and TRBJ2-3, with 9 positions matching TRBD2. The V gene end was trimmed by 3 bases and the J gene end by 3 bases; junction bases not matched to a gene: 7. This CDR3 region has 16 residues. CDR1 ENHRY and CDR2 SYGVKD come from the germline V gene. The CDR3 sequence is CAISDPSGVVTDTQYF. The CDR3 DNA reads as TGTGCCATCAGTGACCCTAGCGGGGTGGTGACAGATACGCAGTATTTT.

The genes are TRBV7-3 and TRBJ2-1, with 8 bases fitting TRBD2. Per the germline V gene, CDR1 is SGHTA and CDR2 is FQGTGA. This CDR3 contains 13 residues. The V segment lost 4 bases and the J segment 4 bases; nucleotides outside the gene matches: 0. For the CDR3, the DNA is TGTGCCAGCAGCTCTAGCGGGTACAATGAGCAGTTCTTC. It is translated as CASSSSGYNEQFF.

The chain couples TRBV5-6 to TRBJ2-7; TRBD1 matches at 7 bases. This CDR3 comprises 13 residues. CDR1 is SGHDT and CDR2 is YYEEEE in the germline V gene. J was trimmed by 2 bases and V by 4 bases; bases with no gene match: 3. This CDR3 is CASSIGQAYEQYF. CDR3 in DNA: TGTGCCAGCAGCATAGGACAGGCCTACGAGCAGTACTTC.

The chain carries TRBV7-6 and TRBJ2-7; the match to TRBD1 covers 10 bases. Germline assignment: CDR1 SGHVS and CDR2 FNYEAQ. The CDR3 runs 16 residues. The trim removed 8 bases at V and 2 bases at J, leaving 12 bases unmatched. The CDR3 coding sequence is TGTGCCAGCGTGGGGGGGCCGGGACAGGGGACCTACGAGCAGTACTTC. Translating gives CASVGGPGQGTYEQYF.